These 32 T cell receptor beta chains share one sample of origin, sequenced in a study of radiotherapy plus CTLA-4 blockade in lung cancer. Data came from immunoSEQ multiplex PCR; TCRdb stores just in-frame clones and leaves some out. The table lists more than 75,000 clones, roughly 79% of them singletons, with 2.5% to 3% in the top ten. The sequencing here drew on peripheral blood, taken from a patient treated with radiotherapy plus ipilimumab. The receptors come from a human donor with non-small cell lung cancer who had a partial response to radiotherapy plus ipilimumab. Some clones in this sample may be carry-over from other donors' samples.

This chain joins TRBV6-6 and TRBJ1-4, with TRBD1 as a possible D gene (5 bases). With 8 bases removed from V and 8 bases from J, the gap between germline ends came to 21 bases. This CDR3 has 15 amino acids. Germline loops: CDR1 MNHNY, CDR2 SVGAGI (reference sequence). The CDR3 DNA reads TGTGCCAGCGCAAACGTTGGAAGGGGCGAGGAAAAACTGTTTTTT. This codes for CASANVGRGEEKLFF.

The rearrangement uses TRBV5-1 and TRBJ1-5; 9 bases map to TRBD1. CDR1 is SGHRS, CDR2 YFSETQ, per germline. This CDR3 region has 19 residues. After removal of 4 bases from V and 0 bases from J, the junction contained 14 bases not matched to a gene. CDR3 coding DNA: TGCGCCAGCAGCCTCACGGGACAGGGCGGGGAATTTAGCAATCAGCCCCAGCATTTT. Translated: CASSLTGQGGEFSNQPQHF.

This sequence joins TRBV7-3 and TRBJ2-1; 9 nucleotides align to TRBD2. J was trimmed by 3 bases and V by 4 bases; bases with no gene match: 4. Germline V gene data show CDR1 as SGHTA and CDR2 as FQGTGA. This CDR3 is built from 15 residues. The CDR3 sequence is CASSSGLALYNEQFF. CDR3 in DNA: TGTGCCAGCAGCTCGGGACTAGCCCTCTACAATGAGCAGTTCTTC.

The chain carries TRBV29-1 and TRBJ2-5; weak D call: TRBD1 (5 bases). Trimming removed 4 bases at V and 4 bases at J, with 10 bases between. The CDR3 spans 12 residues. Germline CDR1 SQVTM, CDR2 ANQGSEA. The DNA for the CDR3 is TGCAGCGTTGTCGGACAAGGAGAGACCCAGTACTTC. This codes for CSVVGQGETQYF.

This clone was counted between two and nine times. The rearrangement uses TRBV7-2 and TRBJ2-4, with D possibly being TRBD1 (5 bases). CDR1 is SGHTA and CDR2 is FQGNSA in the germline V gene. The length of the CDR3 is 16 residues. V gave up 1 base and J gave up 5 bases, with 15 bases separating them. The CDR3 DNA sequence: TGTGCCAGCAGCTTAGACGTAGGGGCCGGACAAAACATTCAGTACTTC. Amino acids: CASSLDVGAGQNIQYF.

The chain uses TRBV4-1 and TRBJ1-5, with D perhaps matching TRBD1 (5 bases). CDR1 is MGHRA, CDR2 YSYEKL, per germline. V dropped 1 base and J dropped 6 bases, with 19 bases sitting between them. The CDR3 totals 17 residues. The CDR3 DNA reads TGCGCCAGCAGCCAAGTCGGAGTTCCGGGGGTGAGTCAGCCCCAGCATTTT. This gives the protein CASSQVGVPGVSQPQHF.

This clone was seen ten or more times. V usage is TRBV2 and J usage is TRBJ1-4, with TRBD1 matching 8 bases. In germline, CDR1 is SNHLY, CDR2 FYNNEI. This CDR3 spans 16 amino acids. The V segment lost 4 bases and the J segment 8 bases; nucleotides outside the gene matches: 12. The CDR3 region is CASSVVRTGLKEKLFF. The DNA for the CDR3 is TGTGCCAGCAGTGTGGTCAGGACAGGGCTTAAAGAAAAACTGTTTTTT.

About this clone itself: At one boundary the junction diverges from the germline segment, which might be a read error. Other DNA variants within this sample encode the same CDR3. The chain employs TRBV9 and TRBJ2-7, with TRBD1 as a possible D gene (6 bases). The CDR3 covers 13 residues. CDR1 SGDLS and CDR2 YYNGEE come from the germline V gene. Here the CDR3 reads CASSGGTTYEQYF. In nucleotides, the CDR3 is TGCGCCAGCAGCGGTGGGACAACCTACGAGCAGTACTTC.

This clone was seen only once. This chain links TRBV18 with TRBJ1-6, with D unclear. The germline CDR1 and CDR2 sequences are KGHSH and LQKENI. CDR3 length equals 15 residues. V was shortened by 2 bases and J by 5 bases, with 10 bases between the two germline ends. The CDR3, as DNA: TGTGCCAGCTCACCAAATGCCCGGGATAATTCACCCCTCCACTTT. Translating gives CASSPNARDNSPLHF.

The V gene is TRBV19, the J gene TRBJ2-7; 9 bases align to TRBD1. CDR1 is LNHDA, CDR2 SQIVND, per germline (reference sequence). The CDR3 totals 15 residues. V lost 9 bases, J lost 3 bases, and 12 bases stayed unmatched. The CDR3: CASGTGKIWNYEQYF. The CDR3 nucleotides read TGTGCCAGCGGGACAGGGAAGATTTGGAACTACGAGCAGTACTTC.

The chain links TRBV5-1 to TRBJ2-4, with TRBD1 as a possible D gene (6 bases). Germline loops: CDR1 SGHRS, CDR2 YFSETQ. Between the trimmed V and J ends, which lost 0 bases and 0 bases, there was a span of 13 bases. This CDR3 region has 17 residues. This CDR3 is CASSLGPTGSAKNIQYF. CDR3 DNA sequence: TGCGCCAGCAGCTTGGGTCCGACAGGATCAGCCAAAAACATTCAGTACTTC.

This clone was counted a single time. DNA of the CDR3: TGTGCCAGCTCACAAGATCAGGGACAGGTCTCTGAAGCTTTCTTT. This gives the protein CASSQDQGQVSEAFF. The chain employs TRBV18 and TRBJ1-1, with TRBD1 matching over 8 bases. The CDR3 spans 15 residues. Germline CDR1 is KGHSH and CDR2 is LQKENI. Germline trimming cut 4 bases from V and 6 bases from J; bases unmatched to any gene: 10.

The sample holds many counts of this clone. CDR3 in DNA: TGTGCCAGCAGCAAAGTATCCCGCACAGATACGCAGTATTTT. Protein sequence: CASSKVSRTDTQYF. J is TRBJ2-3 and V is TRBV21-1; the tabulated D call, TRBD2, remains unverified against the DNA. TRBV21-1 counts as a pseudogene. The length of the CDR3 is 14 residues.

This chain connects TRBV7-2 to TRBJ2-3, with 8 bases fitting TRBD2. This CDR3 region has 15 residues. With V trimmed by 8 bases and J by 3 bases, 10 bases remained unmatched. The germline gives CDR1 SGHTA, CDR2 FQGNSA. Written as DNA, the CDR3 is TGTGCCAGCCGCTGGGGGAGCGGGGGAACAGATACGCAGTATTTT. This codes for CASRWGSGGTDTQYF. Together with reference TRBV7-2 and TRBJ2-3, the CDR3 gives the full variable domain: GAGVSQSPSNKVTEKGKDVELRCDPISGHTALYWYRQSLGQGLEFLIYFQGNSAPDKSGLPSDRFSAERTGGSVSTLTIQRTQQEDSAVYLCASRWGSGGTDTQYFGPGTRLTVL.

CDR3 DNA sequence: TGTGCCAGCCAGGGAACCGGGACAGGGGATGAAAAACTGTTTTTT. Its protein product is CASQGTGTGDEKLFF. This chain connects TRBV6-6 to TRBJ1-4; 10 bases fit TRBD1. Germline V gene sequence: CDR1 MNHNY, CDR2 SVGAGI (reference sequence). V lost 8 bases and J lost 6; bases outside the gene matches: 9. CDR3 length: 15 residues.

CDR3 in DNA: TGTGCCAGCATGCGGGACAGAAGCTCCTACGAGCAGTACTTC. As protein: CASMRDRSSYEQYF. This chain uses TRBV7-9 with TRBJ2-7; possibly TRBD1 for D (7 bases). Germline V gives CDR1 SEHNR, CDR2 FQNEAQ (reference sequence). V dropped 7 bases and J dropped 0 bases, with 13 bases sitting between them. The CDR3 extends over 14 amino acids.

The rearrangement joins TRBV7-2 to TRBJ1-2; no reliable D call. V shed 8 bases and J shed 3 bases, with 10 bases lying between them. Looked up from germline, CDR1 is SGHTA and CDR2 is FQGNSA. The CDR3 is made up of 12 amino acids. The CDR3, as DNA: TGTGCCAGCTATAACGGGGACTATGGCTACACCTTC. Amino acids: CASYNGDYGYTF.

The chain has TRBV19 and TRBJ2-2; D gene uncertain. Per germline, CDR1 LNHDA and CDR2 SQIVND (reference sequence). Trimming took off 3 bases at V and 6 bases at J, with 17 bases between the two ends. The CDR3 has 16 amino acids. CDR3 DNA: TGTGCCAGTAGTATCCCCCCCCGAGAGGCGGCCGGGGAGCTGTTTTTT. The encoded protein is CASSIPPREAAGELFF.

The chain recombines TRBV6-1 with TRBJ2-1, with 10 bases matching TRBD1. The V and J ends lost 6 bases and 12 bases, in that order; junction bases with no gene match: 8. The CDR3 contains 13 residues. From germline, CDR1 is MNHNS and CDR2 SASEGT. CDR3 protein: CASRVPGQGWQFF. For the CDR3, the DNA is TGTGCCAGCAGAGTCCCGGGACAGGGGTGGCAGTTCTTC.

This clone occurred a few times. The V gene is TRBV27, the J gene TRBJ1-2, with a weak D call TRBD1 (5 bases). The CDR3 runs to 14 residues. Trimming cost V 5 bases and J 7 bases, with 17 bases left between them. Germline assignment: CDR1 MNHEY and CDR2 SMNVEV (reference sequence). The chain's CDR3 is CASSGMGQVGGYTF. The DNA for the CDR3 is TGTGCCAGCAGTGGGATGGGGCAGGTCGGTGGCTACACCTTC.

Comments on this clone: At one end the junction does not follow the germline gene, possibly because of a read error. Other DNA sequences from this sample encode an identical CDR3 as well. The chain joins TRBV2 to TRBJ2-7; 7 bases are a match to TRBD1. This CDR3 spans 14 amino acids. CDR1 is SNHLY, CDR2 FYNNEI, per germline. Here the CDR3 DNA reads TGTGCCAGCAGCCTCTACAGGGGCGATAACGAGCAGTATTTC. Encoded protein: CASSLYRGDNEQYF.

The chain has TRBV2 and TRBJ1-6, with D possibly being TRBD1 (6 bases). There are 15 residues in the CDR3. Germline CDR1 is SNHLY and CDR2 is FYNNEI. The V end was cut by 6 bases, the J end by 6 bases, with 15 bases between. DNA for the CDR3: TGTGCCAGCAGAATAAGGGACATAGCTAATTCACCCCTCCACTTT. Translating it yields CASRIRDIANSPLHF.

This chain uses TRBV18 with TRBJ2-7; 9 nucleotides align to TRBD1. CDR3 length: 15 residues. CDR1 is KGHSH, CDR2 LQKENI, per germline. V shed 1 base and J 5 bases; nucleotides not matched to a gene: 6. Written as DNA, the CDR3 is TGTGCCAGCTCACCACGGACAGGGGATATCAACGAGCAGTACTTC. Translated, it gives CASSPRTGDINEQYF.

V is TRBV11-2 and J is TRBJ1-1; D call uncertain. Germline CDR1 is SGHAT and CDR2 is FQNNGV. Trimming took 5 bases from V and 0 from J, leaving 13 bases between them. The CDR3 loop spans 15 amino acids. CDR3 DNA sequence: TGTGCCAGCAGCCGAAGCGGCGCGATGAACACTGAAGCTTTCTTT. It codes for CASSRSGAMNTEAFF. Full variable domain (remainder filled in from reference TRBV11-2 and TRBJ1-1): EAGVAQSPRYKIIEKRQSVAFWCNPISGHATLYWYQQILGQGPKLLIQFQNNGVVDDSQLPKDRFSAERLKGVDSTLKIQPAKLEDSAVYLCASSRSGAMNTEAFFGQGTRLTVV.

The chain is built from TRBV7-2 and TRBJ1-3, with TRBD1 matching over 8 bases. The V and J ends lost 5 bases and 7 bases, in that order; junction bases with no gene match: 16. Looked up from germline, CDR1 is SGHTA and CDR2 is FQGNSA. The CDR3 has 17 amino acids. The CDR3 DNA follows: TGTGCCAGCAGCGTGGGGGGTGGACAGGGTCAGAGGAACACCATATATTTT. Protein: CASSVGGGQGQRNTIYF.

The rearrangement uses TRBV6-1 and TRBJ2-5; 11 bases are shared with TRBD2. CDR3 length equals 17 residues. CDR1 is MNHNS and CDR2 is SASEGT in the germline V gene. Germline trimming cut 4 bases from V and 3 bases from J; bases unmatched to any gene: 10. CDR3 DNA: TGTGCCAGCAGTGCGGTAGCGGGGGGGCAGATTAAAGAGACCCAGTACTTC. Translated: CASSAVAGGQIKETQYF.

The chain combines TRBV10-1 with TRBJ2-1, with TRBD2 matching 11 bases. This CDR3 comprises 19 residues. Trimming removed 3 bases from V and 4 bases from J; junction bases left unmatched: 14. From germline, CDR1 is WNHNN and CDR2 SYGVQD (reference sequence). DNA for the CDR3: TGCGCCAGCAGTGACCTTGGGACTAGCGGAGGGGGGGGATACAATGAGCAGTTCTTC. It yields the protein CASSDLGTSGGGGYNEQFF.

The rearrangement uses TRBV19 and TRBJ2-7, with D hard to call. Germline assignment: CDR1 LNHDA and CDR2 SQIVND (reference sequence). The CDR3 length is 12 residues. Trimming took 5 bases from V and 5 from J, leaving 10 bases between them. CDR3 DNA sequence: TGTGCCAGTAGTCGCACGAGCGACGAGCAGTACTTC. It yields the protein CASSRTSDEQYF.

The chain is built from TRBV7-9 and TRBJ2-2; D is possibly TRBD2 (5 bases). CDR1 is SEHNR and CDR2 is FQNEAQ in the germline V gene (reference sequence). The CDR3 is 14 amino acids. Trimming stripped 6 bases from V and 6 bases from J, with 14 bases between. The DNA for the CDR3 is TGTGCCAGCAGTAAGGGAGTTGTTTCCGGGGAGCTGTTTTTT. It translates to CASSKGVVSGELFF.

CDR3 bases: TGTGCCAGTAGCCCGGGAGGCGCTGGCTACGAGCAGTACTTC. It is translated as CASSPGGAGYEQYF. The chain recombines TRBV19 with TRBJ2-5; 7 bases align to TRBD2. The end of the DNA is better explained by TRBJ2-7, so the J call may be wrong. Per germline, CDR1 LNHDA and CDR2 SQIVND (reference sequence). The CDR3 extends over 14 amino acids.

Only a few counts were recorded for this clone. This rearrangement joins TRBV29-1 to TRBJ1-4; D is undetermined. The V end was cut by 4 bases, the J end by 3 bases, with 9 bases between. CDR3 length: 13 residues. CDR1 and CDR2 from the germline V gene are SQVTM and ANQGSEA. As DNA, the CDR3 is TGCAGCGTTGGCCGGGAGCCTAATGAAAAACTGTTTTTT. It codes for CSVGREPNEKLFF.

CDR3 sequence (DNA): TGTGCCAGCAGTTTATTCCAATTTGTAGCGGGTAAAAATGAGCAGTTCTTC. This gives the protein CASSLFQFVAGKNEQFF. The chain uses TRBV28 and TRBJ2-1; TRBD2 aligns across 7 bases. From germline, CDR1 is MDHEN and CDR2 SYDVKM. There are 17 residues in the CDR3. Trimming at V came to 1 base and at J to 7 bases, leaving 13 bases not matched to a gene.